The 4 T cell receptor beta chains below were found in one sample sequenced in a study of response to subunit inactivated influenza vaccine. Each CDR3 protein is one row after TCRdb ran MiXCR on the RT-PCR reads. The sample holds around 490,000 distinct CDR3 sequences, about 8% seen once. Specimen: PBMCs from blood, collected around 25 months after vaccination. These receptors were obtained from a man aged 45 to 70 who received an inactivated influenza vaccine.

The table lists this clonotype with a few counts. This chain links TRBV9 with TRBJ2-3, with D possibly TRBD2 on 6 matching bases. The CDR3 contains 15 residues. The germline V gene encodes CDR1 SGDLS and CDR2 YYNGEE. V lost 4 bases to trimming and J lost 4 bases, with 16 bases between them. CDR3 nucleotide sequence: TGTGCCAGCAGCCTCGGGGTTGGGAGGCCAGATACGCAGTATTTT. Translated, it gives CASSLGVGRPDTQYF.

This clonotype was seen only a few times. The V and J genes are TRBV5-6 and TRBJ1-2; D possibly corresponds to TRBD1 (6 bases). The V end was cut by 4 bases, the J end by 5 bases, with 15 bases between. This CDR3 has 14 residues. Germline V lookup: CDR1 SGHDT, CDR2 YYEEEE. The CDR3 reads CASSPRGRWYGYTF. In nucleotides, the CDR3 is TGTGCCAGCAGCCCTCGGGGGCGGTGGTATGGCTACACCTTC.

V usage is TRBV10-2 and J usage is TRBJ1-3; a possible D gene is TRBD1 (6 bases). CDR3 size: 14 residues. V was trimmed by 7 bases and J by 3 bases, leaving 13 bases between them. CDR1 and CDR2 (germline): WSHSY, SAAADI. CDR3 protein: CASTRGQDGNTIYF. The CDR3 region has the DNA TGCGCCAGCACTCGGGGGCAGGATGGAAACACCATATATTTT.

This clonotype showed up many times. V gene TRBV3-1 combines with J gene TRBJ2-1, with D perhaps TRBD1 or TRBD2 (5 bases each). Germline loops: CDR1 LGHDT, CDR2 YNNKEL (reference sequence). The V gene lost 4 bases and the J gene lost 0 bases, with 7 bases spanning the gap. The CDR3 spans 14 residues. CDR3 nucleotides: TGTGCCAGCAGCCCGAGGGGCTCCTACAATGAGCAGTTCTTC. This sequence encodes CASSPRGSYNEQFF.